This T cell receptor beta chain was recorded in a study of blood T cells in healthy people across ages. As for this clonotype: Its cognate antigen is unknown.

Findings of the study overall: CMV status of donors was unknown, possibly confounding expanded clonotype changes. There was a strong correlation between TCR beta diversity and naive T cell percentage.

This CDR3 region has 15 residues. Germline V lookup: CDR1 SGHRS, CDR2 YFSETQ. Trimming removed 0 bases from V and 6 bases from J, with 13 bases in between. Alongside a J-beta primer mix, a sample-barcoded 5' primer served in a second PCR lasting roughly 7 to 11 cycles. TCRdb reprocessed the 5' RACE reads with MiXCR, giving one entry per CDR3 protein. Among roughly 500,000 distinct CDR3 sequences, 25% to 30% were seen once, and the ten largest hold 18%. This chain links TRBV5-1 with TRBJ1-5; D may be TRBD1 (6 bases). Input material: blood. The sequence was collected from a woman in her sixties or seventies in good health. The CDR3 DNA follows: TGCGCCAGCAGCTTGGGTCCCGGGACAAGTCAGCCCCAGCATTTT. It codes for CASSLGPGTSQPQHF. Supplemented by reference TRBV5-1 and TRBJ1-5, the full variable domain reads KAGVTQTPRYLIKTRGQQVTLSCSPISGHRSVSWYQQTPGQGLQFLFEYFSETQRNKGNFPGRFSGRQFSNSRSEMNVSTLELGDSALYLCASSLGPGTSQPQHFGDGTRLSIL.